This is a list of T cell receptor beta chains from one sample in a study of T-cell memory formation after mild COVID-19. Each CDR3 protein is one row after TCRdb ran MiXCR on the 5' RACE reads. The table records 100,000 to 120,000 distinct CDR3 sequences, 18% of them present only once. The sequenced sample consisted of PBMCs or a T cell subset sorted from them (not recorded which). The source is a man between 18 and 29 years old who had mild COVID-19 (a few samples of this study predate the infection). Cell type and time point are not known. Both conserved end residues are part of each CDR3. Each record gives: J gene, D gene, CDR3 length, V gene, clone size, CDR3 protein, CDR3 DNA. A D gene is named only where the DNA matches it firmly. Rows may omit the clone size; those that give it use once, few, many or a size class.

>TRBJ2-1|TRBD2|16|TRBV4-2|NA
CASSQDASGRYNEQFF
TGTGCCAGCAGCCAAGACGCCAGCGGGAGATACAATGAGCAGTTCTTC
>TRBJ2-7|TRBD1|17|TRBV18|NA
CASAQGSGVGNSYEQYF
TGTGCCAGCGCACAGGGGTCTGGGGTAGGCAACTCCTACGAGCAGTACTTC
>TRBJ2-2|NA|13|TRBV5-1|NA
CASSVEETGELFF
TGCGCCAGCAGCGTTGAAGAGACCGGGGAGCTGTTTTTT
>TRBJ2-1|NA|15|TRBV5-1|NA
CASSLTVSSYNEQFF
TGCGCCAGCAGCCTGACAGTTTCTTCCTACAATGAGCAGTTCTTC
>TRBJ1-2|NA|15|TRBV5-1|NA
CASSLNIHSNYGYTF
TGCGCCAGCAGCTTGAACATTCACAGTAACTATGGCTACACCTTC
>TRBJ2-3|TRBD2|12|TRBV12-3/TRBV12-4|NA
CASSLRGVTQYF
TGTGCCAGCAGTTTACGGGGGGTTACGCAGTATTTT
>TRBJ2-7|TRBD1|14|TRBV5-1|many
CASSLEQGAYEQYF
TGCGCCAGCAGCTTGGAACAGGGGGCCTACGAGCAGTACTTC
>TRBJ2-5|NA|14|TRBV2|NA
CASSERSEQETQYF
TGTGCCAGCAGTGAAAGGTCAGAGCAAGAGACCCAGTACTTC
>TRBJ2-2|NA|15|TRBV7-2|NA
CASSLSASQTGELFF
TGTGCCAGCAGCTTAAGTGCCAGCCAAACCGGGGAGCTGTTTTTT
>TRBJ1-5|NA|14|TRBV12-3/TRBV12-4|NA
CASSEDSLRQPQHF
TGTGCCAGCAGTGAAGACAGCTTACGGCAGCCCCAGCATTTT
>TRBJ2-2|NA|16|TRBV12-5|NA
CASGLLTGHLTGELFF
TGTGCTAGTGGTTTGCTTACGGGACACCTAACCGGGGAGCTGTTTTTT
>TRBJ1-1|NA|11|TRBV29-1|NA
CSVGRGTEAFF
TGCAGCGTAGGTAGGGGCACTGAAGCTTTCTTT
>TRBJ1-4|TRBD1|14|TRBV6-6|few
CATGDRDSDEKLFF
TGTGCCACCGGGGACCGGGACAGCGATGAAAAACTGTTTTTT